One and the same sample provided the 31 T cell receptor beta chains below, sequenced in a study of T cells after posttransplantation cyclophosphamide. The naive gate required viable CD3+CD4+ or CD3+CD8+ cells with CCR7+CD45RA+CD45RO-CD95-CD27+CD28+ phenotype. Assay used: immunoSEQ multiplex PCR; TCRdb lists only in-frame clones, some missing. Counted here are roughly 20,000 clones, nearly 99% occurring once; the ten biggest clones make up under 0.2%. Sequencing was done on a sample of naive CD4+ T cells sorted from PBMCs. The receptors originated from a man in his forties in good health, CMV-negative, and a related stem cell transplant donor.

In this sample, this clone turned up once. The J gene is TRBJ2-6, the V gene TRBV19; 8 bases align to TRBD2. The V segment lost 5 bases and the J segment 0 bases; nucleotides outside the gene matches: 15. CDR3 size: 20 residues. Germline CDR1 is LNHDA and CDR2 is SQIVND (reference sequence). This CDR3 reads CASSPLVLSSGTSGANVLTF. CDR3 DNA: TGTGCCAGTAGTCCCCTGGTCTTGAGTAGCGGGACCTCTGGGGCCAACGTCCTGACTTTC. The full variable domain, with the rest looked up from reference TRBV19 and TRBJ2-6, is DGGITQSPKYLFRKEGQNVTLSCEQNLNHDAMYWYRQDPGQGLRLIYYSQIVNDFQKGDIAEGYSVSREKKESFPLTVTSAQKNPTAFYLCASSPLVLSSGTSGANVLTFGAGSRLTVL.

V usage is TRBV11-2 and J usage is TRBJ2-7; TRBD1 agrees at 7 bases. V shed 5 bases, J shed 3 bases, and the junction held 13 bases outside the gene matches. The CDR3 consists of 16 residues. Germline V gene sequence: CDR1 SGHAT, CDR2 FQNNGV. The chain's CDR3 is CASSPRQGGGSYEQYF. CDR3 nucleotide sequence: TGTGCCAGCAGCCCCCGACAGGGCGGTGGGAGCTACGAGCAGTACTTC.

This rearrangement joins TRBV28 to TRBJ1-5, with D unclear. Trimming took 6 bases from V and 4 from J, leaving 13 bases between them. This CDR3 region has 14 residues. Per germline, CDR1 MDHEN and CDR2 SYDVKM. CDR3 residues: CASSPPGENQPQHF. CDR3 bases: TGTGCCAGCAGCCCCCCGGGTGAGAATCAGCCCCAGCATTTT.

The CDR3: CASRQNSGGVQFF. The DNA of the CDR3 is TGTGCCAGCAGACAAAACTCAGGGGGTGTGCAGTTCTTC. The V gene is TRBV11-3, the J gene TRBJ2-1, with 7 bases aligning to TRBD1. After removal of 6 bases from V and 12 bases from J, the junction contained 11 bases not matched to a gene. CDR3 length: 13 amino acids. CDR1 SGHNT and CDR2 YENEEA come from the germline V gene.

The chain uses TRBV9 and TRBJ1-2; D possibly corresponds to TRBD1 (5 bases). The germline V gene has CDR1 SGDLS and CDR2 YYNGEE. V shed 0 bases and J shed 8 bases, with 14 bases lying between them. The CDR3 extends over 14 amino acids. CDR3 nucleotides: TGTGCCAGCAGCGTAGCCAATCCCTGGGGCGGCTACACCTTC. Protein sequence: CASSVANPWGGYTF.

V and J are TRBV7-2 and TRBJ2-1; 9 bases agree with TRBD1. The ends lost 10 bases at V and 3 bases at J; junction bases unmatched: 10. Germline V gene sequence: CDR1 SGHTA, CDR2 FQGNSA. The CDR3 consists of 15 residues. As DNA, the CDR3 is TGTGCCACTGGCCCGGGACAGGGACGCTACAATGAGCAGTTCTTC. Translating gives CATGPGQGRYNEQFF.

This chain connects TRBV5-1 to TRBJ2-3; D is perhaps TRBD1 (6 bases). In germline, CDR1 is SGHRS, CDR2 YFSETQ. The length of the CDR3 is 14 residues. Trimming took 4 bases from V and 4 from J, leaving 13 bases between them. The CDR3 nucleotides are TGCGCCAGCAGCCTACTTGGGGGCGCAGATACGCAGTATTTT. This gives the protein CASSLLGGADTQYF.

In nucleotides, the CDR3 is TGTGCCAGTAGTATAGAGACAGGCCTCTCCTACGAGCAGTACTTC. Translated, it gives CASSIETGLSYEQYF. V is TRBV19 and J is TRBJ2-7; TRBD1 is a possible D gene (6 bases). The CDR3 has 15 residues. Germline loops: CDR1 LNHDA, CDR2 SQIVND (reference sequence). Trimming pared 0 bases from V and 0 bases from J, leaving 9 bases between.

V gene TRBV4-2 combines with J gene TRBJ1-3, with D perhaps matching TRBD1 (5 bases). The CDR3 is made up of 15 amino acids. Germline V gene data show CDR1 as LGHNA and CDR2 as YNFKEQ. The V end lost 4 bases, the J end lost 0 bases, and 10 bases lay between the germline ends. The CDR3 region has the DNA TGTGCCAGCAGCCGGGGGGAAGGCTCTGGAAACACCATATATTTT. Amino acid sequence: CASSRGEGSGNTIYF.

The chain has TRBV30 and TRBJ1-5; D is unresolved. Looked up from germline, CDR1 is GTSNPN and CDR2 is SVGIG (reference sequence). This CDR3 is 14 amino acids long. Trimming shortened V by 5 bases and J by 0 bases, and 11 bases separated the two germline ends. The CDR3 nucleotides read TGTGCCTGGTCGCGGCTAAATAGCAATCAGCCCCAGCATTTT. Translating gives CAWSRLNSNQPQHF.

The CDR3 DNA sequence: TGTGCCATCAGTGAGTCGGGCGGGAGCCCAGATACGCAGTATTTT. Encoded protein: CAISESGGSPDTQYF. This chain joins TRBV10-3 and TRBJ2-3; 7 bases are shared with TRBD2. The V segment lost 0 bases and the J segment 4 bases; nucleotides outside the gene matches: 4. The V gene's germline CDR1 is ENHRY and CDR2 SYGVKD. This CDR3 comprises 15 residues.

This clone was observed once. This sequence joins TRBV18 and TRBJ2-7; unclear D gene. CDR3 size: 12 residues. Germline V gives CDR1 KGHSH, CDR2 LQKENI. V was clipped by 6 bases and J by 0 bases, with 6 bases between them. The CDR3 loop is CASSPSSYEQYF. CDR3 bases: TGTGCCAGCTCCCCGAGCTCCTACGAGCAGTACTTC.

The V gene is TRBV30, the J gene TRBJ1-5; 8 positions match TRBD1. The germline CDR1 and CDR2 sequences are GTSNPN and SVGIG (reference sequence). There are 14 residues in the CDR3. The J segment lost 1 base and the V segment lost 1 base, leaving 0 bases of the junction unmatched. As DNA, the CDR3 is TGTGCCTGGAGTGGGGACAGGAGCAATCAGCCCCAGCATTTT. Amino acid sequence: CAWSGDRSNQPQHF.

The J gene is TRBJ2-3, the V gene TRBV29-1, with TRBD2 matching over 7 bases. From germline, CDR1 is SQVTM and CDR2 ANQGSEA. Unmatched junction bases numbered 17, after V lost 4 bases and J lost 1 base. This CDR3 region has 18 residues. CDR3 in amino acids: CSVADGGSSEVGTDTQYF. CDR3 DNA sequence: TGCAGCGTTGCAGACGGCGGGAGTTCTGAGGTCGGCACAGATACGCAGTATTTT.

V usage is TRBV7-2 and J usage is TRBJ1-5, with 7 bases lining up with TRBD1. This CDR3 has 15 amino acids. The germline CDR1 and CDR2 sequences are SGHTA and FQGNSA. With 6 bases clipped from V and 3 bases from J, the junction kept 8 bases outside the gene matches. The CDR3 region is CASRDTGASNQPQHF. DNA for the CDR3: TGTGCCAGCAGGGATACAGGGGCCTCCAATCAGCCCCAGCATTTT.

The rearrangement joins TRBV7-9 to TRBJ1-5; D is perhaps TRBD1 (6 bases). The CDR3 is 14 residues long. The V and J ends lost 1 base and 7 bases respectively, with 11 bases between them. Germline V gene data show CDR1 as SEHNR and CDR2 as FQNEAQ (reference sequence). CDR3 residues: CASSLGEGEQPQHF. CDR3 nucleotide sequence: TGTGCCAGCAGCTTAGGGGAGGGGGAACAGCCCCAGCATTTT.

The chain combines TRBV19 with TRBJ2-1, with 13 bases matching TRBD2. The CDR3 length is 16 residues. With 6 bases clipped from V and 9 bases from J, the junction kept 11 bases outside the gene matches. The V gene's germline CDR1 is LNHDA and CDR2 SQIVND (reference sequence). As DNA, the CDR3 is TGTGCCAGTAGATCCCCGGGACTAGCGGGGACCGGTGAGCAGTTCTTC. Its translation: CASRSPGLAGTGEQFF.

CDR3 in amino acids: CASSQDSGGGKNIQYF. In nucleotides, the CDR3 is TGCGCCAGCAGCCAAGATTCCGGGGGAGGCAAAAACATTCAGTACTTC. The chain joins TRBV4-3 to TRBJ2-4, with D possibly being TRBD2 (6 bases). CDR1 LGHNA and CDR2 YSLEER come from the germline V gene. V lost 0 bases, J lost 3 bases, and 12 bases lay in between. The CDR3 contains 16 residues.

The chain joins TRBV19 to TRBJ1-5; TRBD1 aligns across 7 bases. V was clipped by 10 bases and J by 5 bases; unmatched bases: 8. The CDR3 loop spans 13 amino acids. CDR1 and CDR2 (germline): LNHDA, SQIVND (reference sequence). The CDR3, as DNA: TGTGCCACCACCGGGACAGATTATCAGCCCCAGCATTTT. Its translation: CATTGTDYQPQHF.

CDR3 DNA sequence: TGTGCCAGCAGCTCGGTGACAGGGGGCATGATTGAAAAACTGTTTTTT. Its protein product is CASSSVTGGMIEKLFF. The chain combines TRBV11-2 with TRBJ1-4, with 10 positions matching TRBD1. There are 16 residues in the CDR3. Trimming at V came to 4 bases and at J to 7 bases, leaving 9 bases not matched to a gene. Germline loops: CDR1 SGHAT, CDR2 FQNNGV.

This chain joins TRBV7-2 and TRBJ2-7, with D tentatively TRBD2 (6 bases). This CDR3 spans 15 amino acids. Germline CDR1 and CDR2: SGHTA and FQGNSA. V lost 1 base to trimming and J lost 3 bases, with 13 bases between them. CDR3: CASSLGGTADYEQYF. The CDR3 nucleotides read TGTGCCAGCAGCTTAGGAGGGACTGCCGACTACGAGCAGTACTTC. Looking up the rest from reference TRBV7-2 and TRBJ2-7 gives the full variable domain: GAGVSQSPSNKVTEKGKDVELRCDPISGHTALYWYRQSLGQGLEFLIYFQGNSAPDKSGLPSDRFSAERTGGSVSTLTIQRTQQEDSAVYLCASSLGGTADYEQYFGPGTRLTVT.

This clone was seen just once. J is TRBJ1-4 and V is TRBV6-1, with 9 bases fitting TRBD1. The CDR3 has 14 residues. The germline gives CDR1 MNHNS, CDR2 SASEGT. With V trimmed by 6 bases and J by 6 bases, 5 bases remained unmatched. The CDR3 is CASSEQGAYEKLFF. CDR3 coding DNA: TGTGCCAGCAGCGAACAGGGGGCATATGAAAAACTGTTTTTT.

This clone showed up just once. J is TRBJ2-2 and V is TRBV2; D gene uncertain. The CDR3 runs to 14 residues. The germline V gene encodes CDR1 SNHLY and CDR2 FYNNEI. Trimming left V 5 bases short and J 1 base short, with 8 bases between. CDR3 protein: CASSSDWNTGELFF. CDR3 DNA: TGTGCCAGCAGTTCAGACTGGAACACCGGGGAGCTGTTTTTT.

This clone was seen once. The rearrangement uses TRBV7-9 and TRBJ2-1, with 9 bases identical to TRBD2. The CDR3 totals 15 residues. The germline V gene encodes CDR1 SEHNR and CDR2 FQNEAQ (reference sequence). J was trimmed by 9 bases and V by 5 bases; bases with no gene match: 11. The DNA for the CDR3 is TGTGCCAGCAGCCCCCGGATAGCGGGAGAGTGTGAGCAGTTCTTC. This translates into CASSPRIAGECEQFF. The full variable domain, with the rest looked up from reference TRBV7-9 and TRBJ2-1, is DTGVSQNPRHKITKRGQNVTFRCDPISEHNRLYWYRQTLGQGPEFLTYFQNEAQLEKSRLLSDRFSAERPKGSFSTLEIQRTEQGDSAMYLCASSPRIAGECEQFFGPGTRLTVL.

The chain uses TRBV28 and TRBJ1-2; TRBD1 is a possible D gene (6 bases). The CDR3 spans 12 residues. The V end was cut by 6 bases, the J end by 5 bases, with 10 bases between. The germline gives CDR1 MDHEN, CDR2 SYDVKM. CDR3 in amino acids: CASSRQAYGYTF. DNA of the CDR3: TGTGCCAGCAGCAGACAGGCTTATGGCTACACCTTC.

The rearrangement links TRBV5-4 to TRBJ1-2; D gene unclear. The CDR3 sequence is 13 residues long. Germline CDR1 reads SGHNT; CDR2 reads YYREEE (reference sequence). V lost 4 bases to trimming and J lost 2 bases, with 9 bases between them. The CDR3 loop reads CASSAGKNYGYTF. The CDR3 bases are TGTGCCAGCAGCGCGGGGAAAAACTATGGCTACACCTTC. The entire variable domain, with the rest obtained from reference TRBV5-4 and TRBJ1-2, is as follows: ETGVTQSPTHLIKTRGQQVTLRCSSQSGHNTVSWYQQALGQGPQFIFQYYREEENGRGNFPPRFSGLQFPNYSSELNVNALELDDSALYLCASSAGKNYGYTFGSGTRLTVV.

This CDR3 is CASSPSPTENTEAFF. The CDR3 DNA follows: TGCGCCAGCAGCCCTTCTCCGACAGAGAACACTGAAGCTTTCTTT. The rearrangement joins TRBV5-1 to TRBJ1-1, with a possible D match to TRBD1 (5 bases). The germline V and J ends were trimmed by 4 bases and 1 base, with 14 bases remaining between them. CDR1 SGHRS and CDR2 YFSETQ come from the germline V gene. The CDR3 is 15 residues long.

The CDR3 protein is CASSSTRDRETYEQYF. The CDR3 DNA is TGTGCCAGCAGCTCGACCCGGGACAGGGAAACCTACGAGCAGTACTTC. The chain carries TRBV7-9 and TRBJ2-5, with TRBD1 matching 9 bases. Judging by the DNA end, TRBJ2-7 fits better; the J call may be wrong. The germline gives CDR1 SEHNR, CDR2 FQNEAQ (reference sequence). The CDR3 has 16 residues.

The gene calls are TRBV7-2 and TRBJ2-7, with D hard to call. V was pared by 5 bases and J by 2 bases, with 19 bases between. Germline lookup yields CDR1 SGHTA and CDR2 FQGNSA. CDR3 length equals 16 residues. The CDR3 nucleotides read TGTGCCAGCAGCCGCGAGACTCGGGTCCATGCCTACGAGCAGTACTTC. This gives the protein CASSRETRVHAYEQYF.

The rearrangement joins TRBV30 to TRBJ1-5; D remains ambiguous. V was cut by 5 bases and J by 4 bases, with 9 bases left in between. The CDR3 covers 12 residues. CDR1 is GTSNPN, CDR2 SVGIG, per germline (reference sequence). This CDR3 reads CAWGRENQPQHF. The CDR3 DNA sequence: TGTGCCTGGGGGAGGGAAAATCAGCCCCAGCATTTT.

This clone has only one observation. The chain has TRBV7-2 and TRBJ2-5; 10 bases are a match to TRBD2. Germline loops: CDR1 SGHTA, CDR2 FQGNSA. V shed 2 bases, J shed 5 bases, and the junction held 8 bases outside the gene matches. CDR3 size: 16 residues. CDR3 bases: TGTGCCAGCAGCTTACCCAGTAGCGGGAGGAGGGAGACCCAGTACTTC. Amino acid sequence: CASSLPSSGRRETQYF.